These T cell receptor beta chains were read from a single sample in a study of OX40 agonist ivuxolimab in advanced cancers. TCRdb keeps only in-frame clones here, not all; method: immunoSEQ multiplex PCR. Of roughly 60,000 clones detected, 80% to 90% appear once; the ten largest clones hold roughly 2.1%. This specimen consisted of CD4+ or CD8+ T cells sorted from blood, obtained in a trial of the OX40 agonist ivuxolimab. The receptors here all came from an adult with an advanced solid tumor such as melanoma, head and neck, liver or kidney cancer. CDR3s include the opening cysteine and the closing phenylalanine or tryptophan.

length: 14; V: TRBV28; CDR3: CASSLITGGLEAFF
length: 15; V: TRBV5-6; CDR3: CASSLLRRSTDTQYF
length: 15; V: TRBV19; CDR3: CASSIAGGITDTQYF
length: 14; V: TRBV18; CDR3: CASSPFSGRDTQYF
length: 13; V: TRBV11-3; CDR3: CASSLAGVDEQYF
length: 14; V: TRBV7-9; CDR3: CASSFYGGKNEQYF
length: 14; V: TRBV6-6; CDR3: CASSPARGYNEQFF
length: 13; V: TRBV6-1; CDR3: CASSDGRFVSYTF
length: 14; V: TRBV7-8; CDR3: CASSLLTPRYEQYF
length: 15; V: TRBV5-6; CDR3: CASSLVQQPNTEAFF
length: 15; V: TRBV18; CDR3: CASSLRGQGFYEQYF
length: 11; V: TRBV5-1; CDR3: CASSVSETQYF
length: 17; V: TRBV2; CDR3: CASSGIVVANSYNEQFF
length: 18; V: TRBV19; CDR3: CASSIRLGSTMPNTEQFF
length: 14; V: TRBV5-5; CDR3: CASREASSGNTIYF
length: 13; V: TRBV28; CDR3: CASSFPLNGELFF
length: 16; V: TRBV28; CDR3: CASSPTGTLRNYGYTF
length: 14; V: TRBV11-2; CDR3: CASSKGTDNSPLHF
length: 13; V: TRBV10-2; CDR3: CASSDRVNSPLHF
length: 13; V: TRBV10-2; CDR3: CASSESSRSPLHF
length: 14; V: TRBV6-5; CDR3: CASRETWGNQPQHF
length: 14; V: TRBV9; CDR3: CASSARGQSYEQYF
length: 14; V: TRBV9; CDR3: CASSVDSFGGGYTF
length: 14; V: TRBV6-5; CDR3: CASSLGTVGNTIYF
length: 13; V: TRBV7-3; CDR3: CASSPDRDYGYTF
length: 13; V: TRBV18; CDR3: CASSRGVAETQYF
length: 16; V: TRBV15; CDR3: CATSREGTGANTEAFF
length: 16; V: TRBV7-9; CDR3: CASSRNVRSQTYEQYF
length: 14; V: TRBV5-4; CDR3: CASSPGTGAYEQYF
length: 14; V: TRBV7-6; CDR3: CASSLAGSGNTIYF
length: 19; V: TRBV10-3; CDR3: CAISDQKTEKGTGANVLTF
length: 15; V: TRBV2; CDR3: CASRTPRPDLTEAFF
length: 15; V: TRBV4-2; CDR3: CATSPSGAIQETQYF
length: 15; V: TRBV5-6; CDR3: CASSLAWDLDYGYTF
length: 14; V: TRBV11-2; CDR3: CASSPTGVQETQYF
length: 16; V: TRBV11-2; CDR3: CASSSGTGHAGETQYF
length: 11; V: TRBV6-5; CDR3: CAGDLSGELFF
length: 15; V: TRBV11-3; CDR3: CASSPGLAGGKTQYF
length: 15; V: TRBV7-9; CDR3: CASSLVTGAGETQYF
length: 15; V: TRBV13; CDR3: CASIELAGYTDTQYF
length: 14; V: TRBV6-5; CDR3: CATRDTSSYNEQFF
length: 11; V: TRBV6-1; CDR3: CASGRGETQYF
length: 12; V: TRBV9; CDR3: CASSVSNSPLHF
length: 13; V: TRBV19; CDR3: CASSIDSRGTQYF
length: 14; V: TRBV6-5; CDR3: CASREGKVNQPQHF
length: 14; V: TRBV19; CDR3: CASTRGPDGIRAFF
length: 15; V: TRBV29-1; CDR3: CSVEEGGGSNYGYTF
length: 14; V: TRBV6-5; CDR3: CASSALDRKYEQYF
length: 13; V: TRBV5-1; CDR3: CASSLDREDTQYF
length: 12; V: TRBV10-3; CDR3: CAISDPAYEQYF
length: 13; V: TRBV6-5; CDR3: CASSRQTGYEQYF
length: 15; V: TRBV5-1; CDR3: CASSASGGRSNEQFF
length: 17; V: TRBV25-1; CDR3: CASSPATSGGATGELFF